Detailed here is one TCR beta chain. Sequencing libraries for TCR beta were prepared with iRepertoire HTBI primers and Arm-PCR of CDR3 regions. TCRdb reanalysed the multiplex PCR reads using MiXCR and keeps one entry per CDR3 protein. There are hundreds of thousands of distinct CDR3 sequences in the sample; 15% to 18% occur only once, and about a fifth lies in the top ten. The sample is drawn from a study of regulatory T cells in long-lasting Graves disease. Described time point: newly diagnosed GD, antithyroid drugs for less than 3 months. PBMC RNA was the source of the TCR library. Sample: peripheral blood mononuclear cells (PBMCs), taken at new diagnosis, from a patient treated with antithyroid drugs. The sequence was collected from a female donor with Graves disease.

DNA for the CDR3: TGTGCCAGCTCAAATGGGGATTATACGCAGTATTTT. This sequence encodes CASSNGDYTQYF. The chain combines TRBV18 with TRBJ2-3; unclear D gene. Trimming shortened V by 5 bases and J by 7 bases, and 10 bases separated the two germline ends. Germline values: CDR1 KGHSH, CDR2 LQKENI. The CDR3 spans 12 residues.